The T cell receptor beta chain described here comes from a study of T-cell memory formation after mild COVID-19. Study-wide results and caveats: Mostly located in CM and EM were contracting CD4+ clones, with contracting CD8+ clones located in EMRA. In pre-infection memory, a portion of responding clones appeared, which suggested that cross-reactive memory joined.

The 5'RACE method, run with constant-segment primers, produced TCR alpha and TCR beta cDNA libraries (carrying sample barcodes and UMIs). A single record per CDR3 protein comes from TCRdb applying MiXCR to the 5' RACE reads. The sample gives about 420,000 distinct CDR3 sequences, around 22% of which show up once; approximately 14% is in the top ten. This clonotype was counted a few times. Its antigen is unidentified. Input material: PBMCs or a T cell subset sorted from them (not recorded which). The TCR was taken from an adult woman who had mild COVID-19 (a few samples of this study predate the infection). Cell type and time point are not known.

CDR3 nucleotides: TGTGCCAGCAGCCATCTCCGCGCCGAGCGGGAGGGTCACTACGAGCAGTACTTC. Its protein product is CASSHLRAEREGHYEQYF. The chain links TRBV4-2 to TRBJ2-7; 10 bases are a match to TRBD2. Trimming at V came to 3 bases and at J to 3 bases, leaving 14 bases not matched to a gene. Germline CDR1 and CDR2: LGHNA and YNFKEQ. This CDR3 comprises 18 residues.